This TCR beta chain was sequenced for a study of T-cell memory formation after mild COVID-19. Study summary: TCR clustering was largely donor specific. Findings and caveats of the study: Second-wave clones peaking on day 37 lacked confirmed SARS-CoV-2 specificity.

Constant-segment primers and 5'RACE yielded cDNA libraries for TCR alpha and TCR beta, each carrying sample barcodes and UMIs. Via MiXCR, TCRdb re-called the 5' RACE reads, giving one row per CDR3 protein. The sample contains a few hundred thousand distinct CDR3 sequences, about 16% of which appear only once. This clonotype turned up a few times. Its matching antigen is unknown. Trimming took 6 bases from V and 4 from J; bases not matched to a gene: 5. Per germline, CDR1 MNHEY and CDR2 SVGEGT. The CDR3 is made up of 14 amino acids. The receptor was isolated from a man aged 18 to 35 who had mild COVID-19 (a few samples of this study predate the infection). Cell type and time point are not known. Sample: PBMCs or a T cell subset sorted from them (not recorded which). The chain combines TRBV6-2 or TRBV6-3 with TRBJ2-2, with 7 bases identical to TRBD2. The CDR3 DNA reads TGTGCCAGCAGAGGCGGGGGAGGCACCGGGGAGCTGTTTTTT. Its protein is CASRGGGGTGELFF.